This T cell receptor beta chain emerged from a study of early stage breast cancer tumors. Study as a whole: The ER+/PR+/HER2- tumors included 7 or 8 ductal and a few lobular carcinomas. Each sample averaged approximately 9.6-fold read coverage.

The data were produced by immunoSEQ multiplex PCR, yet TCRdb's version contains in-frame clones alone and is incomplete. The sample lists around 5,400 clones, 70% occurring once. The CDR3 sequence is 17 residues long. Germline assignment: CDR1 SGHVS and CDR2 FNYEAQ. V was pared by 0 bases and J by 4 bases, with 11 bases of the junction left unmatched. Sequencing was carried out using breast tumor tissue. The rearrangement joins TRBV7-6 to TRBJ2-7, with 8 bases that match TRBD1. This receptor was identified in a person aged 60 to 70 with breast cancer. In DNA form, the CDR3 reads TGTGCCAGCAGCTTAGCGACGGGACAGGTCGGGCTGTACGAGCAGTACTTC. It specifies CASSLATGQVGLYEQYF.